Below are 4 T cell receptor beta chains sequenced from a single sample in a study of cytomegalovirus exposure and HLA in healthy donors. 60 Vbeta and 13 Jbeta primers were used in PCR. Assay used: immunoSEQ multiplex PCR; TCRdb lists only in-frame clones, some missing. This repertoire shows about 130,000 clones, more than 75% found once; its top ten account for 1.4% to 1.5%. Material: PBMCs. Source of these receptors: a female donor in good health and CMV-seronegative.

The table lists this clone with a count of one. This chain links TRBV29-1 with TRBJ1-3; 8 bases agree with TRBD1. Germline trimming cut 7 bases from V and 7 bases from J; bases unmatched to any gene: 6. CDR1 is SQVTM and CDR2 is ANQGSEA in the germline V gene. The CDR3 runs 12 residues. In nucleotides, the CDR3 is TGCAGCGCCATAGGACAGGGTAACACCATATATTTT. Translated, it gives CSAIGQGNTIYF.

This clone was observed a handful of times. The chain carries TRBV6-4 and TRBJ2-2; 7 positions agree with TRBD1. Germline V gene lookup returns CDR1 MRHNA and CDR2 SNTAGT. Trimming took 8 bases from V and 4 from J; bases not matched to a gene: 10. This CDR3 region has 15 residues. The DNA of the CDR3 is TGTGCCAGCCGGCCCGGGACAGCGAGCACCGGGGAGCTGTTTTTT. This gives the protein CASRPGTASTGELFF.

The rearrangement uses TRBV19 and TRBJ1-4, with 9 bases identical to TRBD1. The CDR3 is 14 amino acids. In germline, CDR1 is LNHDA, CDR2 SQIVND (reference sequence). With 7 bases clipped from V and 7 bases from J, the junction kept 7 bases outside the gene matches. CDR3 DNA sequence: TGTGCCAGTACTCAGGGACAGGGCGGTGAAAAACTGTTTTTT. This encodes CASTQGQGGEKLFF.

The J gene is TRBJ1-2, the V gene TRBV28, with TRBD1 matching 8 bases. From germline, CDR1 is MDHEN and CDR2 SYDVKM. V dropped 5 bases and J dropped 4; count of bases not matched to a gene: 15. This CDR3 region has 17 residues. The CDR3 nucleotides read TGTGCCAGCAGTCCTATGACAGGGGAGGGGAGGCTCTATGGCTACACCTTC. This sequence encodes CASSPMTGEGRLYGYTF.